This passage covers 29 T cell receptor beta chains from one sample sequenced in a study of monozygotic twins with inflammatory bowel disease. Reprocessing the 5' RACE reads, TCRdb reports a single entry for every CDR3 protein and omits DNA. The sample table sets out about 110,000 distinct CDR3 sequences. Sequencing was carried out using blood. The receptor source for this set is a human donor with ulcerative colitis or Crohn's disease, or a healthy co-twin of an affected twin (not recorded which).

This rearrangement joins TRBV5-1 to TRBJ1-6; the D call of TRBD1 rests on TCRdb alone, since no DNA is present to check it. The CDR3 has 16 amino acids. Per the germline V gene, CDR1 is SGHRS and CDR2 is YFSETQ. The CDR3 here is CASSLTGDSYNSPLHF. Using reference TRBV5-1 and TRBJ1-6 for the parts outside the CDR3, the full variable domain is KAGVTQTPRYLIKTRGQQVTLSCSPISGHRSVSWYQQTPGQGLQFLFEYFSETQRNKGNFPGRFSGRQFSNSRSEMNVSTLELGDSALYLCASSLTGDSYNSPLHFGNGTRLTVT.

The genes are TRBV5-1 and TRBJ2-7; TCRdb selects TRBD1, and the lack of DNA leaves this call unchecked. The CDR3 consists of 15 residues. CDR1 is SGHRS, CDR2 YFSETQ, per germline. CDR3 region: CASRLIDRGSYEQYF.

The chain carries TRBV11-2 and TRBJ2-7; checking the TCRdb D call of TRBD1 is not possible without DNA. CDR3 length equals 14 residues. The germline gives CDR1 SGHAT, CDR2 FQNNGV. The chain's CDR3 is CASSPDNLSYEQYF.

The rearrangement uses TRBV5-1 and TRBJ2-1; the D gene TCRdb calls, TRBD2, cannot be checked with no DNA. CDR1 and CDR2 from the germline V gene are SGHRS and YFSETQ. The CDR3 is 14 residues long. This chain's CDR3 is CASSLRGPRDEQFF. The whole variable domain, remainder taken from reference TRBV5-1 and TRBJ2-1, is KAGVTQTPRYLIKTRGQQVTLSCSPISGHRSVSWYQQTPGQGLQFLFEYFSETQRNKGNFPGRFSGRQFSNSRSEMNVSTLELGDSALYLCASSLRGPRDEQFFGPGTRLTVL.

The chain carries TRBV6-5 and TRBJ2-5; TCRdb selects TRBD2, and the lack of DNA leaves this call unchecked. This CDR3 is built from 13 residues. CDR1 MNHEY and CDR2 SVGAGI come from the germline V gene. CDR3 protein: CASSSSGEETQYF.

This chain links TRBV6-6 with TRBJ1-1; TCRdb's assignment of TRBD1 cannot be checked, as there is no DNA. Germline CDR1 is MNHNY and CDR2 is SVGAGI (reference sequence). This CDR3 region has 13 residues. The CDR3 sequence: CASSYSGGTEAFF.

The V and J genes are TRBV28 and TRBJ2-4; TCRdb gives TRBD1 as the D gene, but with no DNA this cannot be confirmed. CDR3 length: 14 residues. Per the germline V gene, CDR1 is MDHEN and CDR2 is SYDVKM. This CDR3 reads CASSNHGQGNIQYF.

The rearrangement uses TRBV28 and TRBJ2-3; TCRdb names TRBD2, which stays unverified in the absence of DNA. The germline V gene has CDR1 MDHEN and CDR2 SYDVKM. The CDR3 is 18 residues long. The CDR3 sequence is CASSLLGLAGGPTDTQYF.

V gene TRBV5-1 combines with J gene TRBJ1-1; TCRdb outputs TRBD1, but without DNA this stays unchecked. The CDR3 has 15 amino acids. From germline, CDR1 is SGHRS and CDR2 YFSETQ. The CDR3 reads CASSLAGDRGQEAFF.

The V and J genes are TRBV6-5 and TRBJ2-7; TCRdb's D call of TRBD1 is untestable without DNA. CDR1 and CDR2 (germline): MNHEY, SVGAGI. This CDR3 has 15 amino acids. The CDR3 reads CASSYSIAGGREQYF.

The chain joins TRBV7-2 to TRBJ2-3; TCRdb selects TRBD2, and the lack of DNA leaves this call unchecked. The CDR3 totals 14 residues. Per the germline V gene, CDR1 is SGHTA and CDR2 is FQGNSA. CDR3 amino acids: CASSGTSGPDTQYF. Filled out from reference TRBV7-2 and TRBJ2-3, the complete variable domain reads GAGVSQSPSNKVTEKGKDVELRCDPISGHTALYWYRQSLGQGLEFLIYFQGNSAPDKSGLPSDRFSAERTGGSVSTLTIQRTQQEDSAVYLCASSGTSGPDTQYFGPGTRLTVL.

This chain links TRBV7-2 with TRBJ2-1; the TRBD1 assignment by TCRdb is unverifiable without DNA. Germline-derived CDR1 and CDR2 are SGHTA and FQGNSA. The CDR3 is 15 residues long. This chain's CDR3 is CASSLGQYNYNEQFF. The full variable domain, completed using reference TRBV7-2 and TRBJ2-1, is GAGVSQSPSNKVTEKGKDVELRCDPISGHTALYWYRQSLGQGLEFLIYFQGNSAPDKSGLPSDRFSAERTGGSVSTLTIQRTQQEDSAVYLCASSLGQYNYNEQFFGPGTRLTVL.

This sequence joins TRBV24-1 and TRBJ2-1; the TCRdb D gene call, TRBD2, has no DNA to confirm it. The CDR3 sequence is 16 residues long. Germline V gene sequence: CDR1 KGHDR, CDR2 SFDVKD. The CDR3 here is CATSDLSERGGNEQFF.

This sequence joins TRBV12-3 or TRBV12-4 and TRBJ2-3; with no DNA, the TCRdb D assignment of TRBD1 cannot be verified. The CDR3 spans 16 residues. The chain's CDR3 is CASSRDGQGAKDTQYF.

CDR3 region: CASSYGLDYGYTF. The V and J genes are TRBV3-1 and TRBJ1-2. The CDR3 runs 13 residues. Germline loops: CDR1 LGHDT, CDR2 YNNKEL (reference sequence).

The chain combines TRBV27 with TRBJ2-3; TCRdb's assignment of TRBD2 cannot be checked, as there is no DNA. Per germline, CDR1 MNHEY and CDR2 SMNVEV (reference sequence). There are 17 residues in the CDR3. The CDR3: CASSFLAGAMSTDTQYF.

The chain combines TRBV13 with TRBJ2-3; absent DNA, TCRdb's TRBD2 call cannot be checked. CDR3 size: 15 residues. The V gene's germline CDR1 is PRHDT and CDR2 FYEKMQ (reference sequence). This CDR3 reads CASSLGSGYTDTQYF.

The rearrangement joins TRBV5-1 to TRBJ1-1. CDR3 size: 14 residues. CDR1 is SGHRS and CDR2 is YFSETQ in the germline V gene. This CDR3 reads CASSPSIGNTEAFF. The variable domain in full, completed from reference TRBV5-1 and TRBJ1-1, reads KAGVTQTPRYLIKTRGQQVTLSCSPISGHRSVSWYQQTPGQGLQFLFEYFSETQRNKGNFPGRFSGRQFSNSRSEMNVSTLELGDSALYLCASSPSIGNTEAFFGQGTRLTVV.

The rearrangement joins TRBV4-2 to TRBJ2-1; lacking DNA, the TRBD2 call made by TCRdb goes unchecked. This CDR3 region has 16 residues. The V gene's germline CDR1 is LGHNA and CDR2 YNFKEQ. The CDR3 spells CASSQEGTSRDNEQFF.

This chain uses TRBV5-1 with TRBJ2-7. Germline CDR1 SGHRS, CDR2 YFSETQ. This CDR3 spans 13 amino acids. CDR3 loop: CASSLGQRYEQYF.

This rearrangement joins TRBV10-3 to TRBJ2-4; TCRdb gives TRBD1 as the D gene, but with no DNA this cannot be confirmed. Looked up from germline, CDR1 is ENHRY and CDR2 is SYGVKD. The CDR3 sequence is 16 residues long. The chain's CDR3 is CAISEHTGAPKNIQYF.

The chain joins TRBV4-3 to TRBJ1-6; TCRdb picks TRBD1, but there is no DNA to check that call. The germline V gene encodes CDR1 LGHNA and CDR2 YSLEER. The CDR3 extends over 16 amino acids. CDR3 region: CASSQDPDRGGSPLHF.

The chain uses TRBV20-1 and TRBJ2-1. In germline, CDR1 is DFQATT, CDR2 SNEGSKA (reference sequence). This CDR3 has 14 amino acids. The CDR3 reads CSAWIPPSYNEQFF.

The rearrangement joins TRBV5-1 to TRBJ2-1. Germline values: CDR1 SGHRS, CDR2 YFSETQ. This CDR3 has 15 amino acids. The CDR3 reads CASSLDMSSYNEQFF.

The rearrangement uses TRBV29-1 and TRBJ1-5; lacking DNA, the TRBD1 call made by TCRdb goes unchecked. This CDR3 spans 12 amino acids. Germline loops: CDR1 SQVTM, CDR2 ANQGSEA. CDR3: CSVATGGQPQHF.

The chain employs TRBV5-1 and TRBJ2-3; as DNA is missing, the TRBD2 call by TCRdb cannot be tested. This CDR3 spans 15 amino acids. Germline CDR1 SGHRS, CDR2 YFSETQ. The CDR3 protein is CASSTLAGSTDTQYF.

V usage is TRBV4-2 and J usage is TRBJ1-6. CDR3 length equals 17 residues. Germline V gene sequence: CDR1 LGHNA, CDR2 YNFKEQ. CDR3 protein: CASSPRDSSSYNSPLHF.

V and J are TRBV7-2 and TRBJ1-2; lacking DNA, the TRBD1 call made by TCRdb goes unchecked. This CDR3 has 14 amino acids. Germline V gives CDR1 SGHTA, CDR2 FQGNSA. This CDR3 is CASSFRQGAYGYTF.

V is TRBV5-1 and J is TRBJ1-5. CDR1 and CDR2 (germline): SGHRS, YFSETQ. The CDR3 extends over 14 amino acids. The CDR3 reads CASSLAPANQPQHF.